The rows below give T cell receptor beta chains drawn from one sample of a study of blood T cell repertoires in COVID-19. The method was immunoSEQ multiplex PCR; TCRdb's version includes in-frame clones alone and lacks a portion of them. The sample gives 200,000 to 250,000 clones, 85% to 90% of which show up once; around 1.7% is in the top ten. The specimen was PBMCs or T cells enriched from blood (not recorded which). The receptor source for this set is a man aged 40-49 years who had recovered from COVID-19. Both conserved end residues are part of each CDR3. The D gene is left open where the match is weak. Only part of the rows carry a size: once, few, many, or a class if the clone is expanded.

v_call	d_call	j_call	clone_size	cdr3_nt	cdr3_aa
TRBV6-1	-	TRBJ1-6	-	TGTGCCAGCAGTGACAGGGCCCTTGAGCCCCTCCACTTT	CASSDRALEPLHF
TRBV4-1	TRBD1	TRBJ2-7	-	TGCGCCAGCAGCCGGGGCAGGGGGCCCCCCTACGAGCAGTACTTC	CASSRGRGPPYEQYF
TRBV5-1	TRBD1	TRBJ2-7	-	TGCGCCAGCAGCCCGGTCGGGACAGGGGACTACGAGCAGTACTTC	CASSPVGTGDYEQYF
TRBV5-1	TRBD1	TRBJ2-7	-	TGCGCCAGCAGCTCTACAGGGGGGAGGTACGAGCAGTACTTC	CASSSTGGRYEQYF
TRBV20-1	TRBD2	TRBJ2-1	-	TGCAGTGCTAGTCAAACCCGCGGGGGGGCCGCGAATGAGCAGTTCTTC	CSASQTRGGAANEQFF
TRBV6-5	TRBD1	TRBJ2-3	-	TGTGCCAGCAGCCGGGACAGCGGAATTGATACGCAGTATTTT	CASSRDSGIDTQYF
TRBV2	TRBD2	TRBJ2-1	-	TGTGCCAGCAGTGCCCCTAGCGGGAGCGATGAGCAGTTCTTC	CASSAPSGSDEQFF
TRBV7-3	-	TRBJ1-2	-	TGTGCCAGCAGCCTCCCGGGGTCGGATGGCTACACCTTC	CASSLPGSDGYTF
TRBV6-2/TRBV6-3	-	TRBJ2-1	-	TGTGCCAGCAGTGGGGGGTTGTATTACAATGAGCAGTTCTTC	CASSGGLYYNEQFF
TRBV5-4	TRBD2	TRBJ2-5	-	TGTGCCAGCAGATTTGGGACTAGCGGGTACAGTAATGACTTC	CASRFGTSGYSNDF
TRBV25-1	TRBD2	TRBJ2-7	many	TGTGCCAGCAGTGAACCCGGGACTAGCGGGAGGAGTTCCTACGAGCAGTACTTC	CASSEPGTSGRSSYEQYF
TRBV19	TRBD1	TRBJ2-1	-	TGTGCCAGTGGCCGGGACAGCTCCTACAATGAGCAGTTCTTC	CASGRDSSYNEQFF
TRBV4-1	-	TRBJ1-4	-	TGCGCCAGCAGCCAAGGGGCCCGTGAGGAAAAACTGTTTTTT	CASSQGAREEKLFF
TRBV6-5	TRBD1	TRBJ1-6	-	TGTGCCAGCAGCTACGGGACAGATGATTCACCCCTCCACTTT	CASSYGTDDSPLHF
TRBV7-9	TRBD1	TRBJ1-4	few	TGTGCCAGCAGCTTCACGGACAGGGGGGCGGAAAAACTGTTTTTT	CASSFTDRGAEKLFF
TRBV15	TRBD1	TRBJ1-2	-	TGTGCCACCACAGAACAGGGGCCTTATGGCTACACCTTC	CATTEQGPYGYTF
TRBV9	-	TRBJ1-3	-	TGTGCCAGCAGCGTAGGACAACCGAGTGGAAACACCATATATTTT	CASSVGQPSGNTIYF
TRBV9	-	TRBJ1-5	-	TGTGCCAGCAGCTCGGGTCCTTTTGGCAATCAGCCCCAGCATTTT	CASSSGPFGNQPQHF
TRBV7-9	-	TRBJ1-5	-	TGTGCCAGCAGCTTAGTGAGCGGGCCCCAGCATTTT	CASSLVSGPQHF
TRBV30	TRBD2	TRBJ2-7	-	TGTGCCTGGAGTGTACTCGGGGGGGCTTCCGAGCAGTACTTC	CAWSVLGGASEQYF
TRBV11-2	-	TRBJ2-7	-	TGTGCCAGCAGCACCGGGACTGGGCTCTACGAGCAGTACTTC	CASSTGTGLYEQYF
TRBV14	TRBD2	TRBJ2-7	-	TGTGCCAGCAGCCATAGCGGGATGGACCCCTACGAGCAGTACTTC	CASSHSGMDPYEQYF
TRBV5-1	-	TRBJ2-1	-	TGCGCCAGCAGCTCGCCAGGGGTAAGGAATGAGCAGTTCTTC	CASSSPGVRNEQFF
TRBV6-1	-	TRBJ1-1	-	TGTGCCAGCAGTGAACTTAGAACTGAAGCTTTCTTT	CASSELRTEAFF
TRBV9	-	TRBJ1-1	-	TGTGCCAGCAGCGTAGGTGAGGGCTGGGGCACTGAAGCTTTCTTT	CASSVGEGWGTEAFF
TRBV12-3/TRBV12-4	TRBD2	TRBJ2-5	-	TGTGCCAGCAGTTTGGGCGGCCGGGGGGCCCAGTACTTC	CASSLGGRGAQYF
TRBV7-8	-	TRBJ1-4	-	TGTGCCAGCAGGCCAATGTCAGGGCGAGGAAGGGAAAAACTGTTTTTT	CASRPMSGRGREKLFF
TRBV2	-	TRBJ1-4	-	TGTGCCAGCAGGACTAAAGAAAGAACTAATGAAAAACTGTTTTTT	CASRTKERTNEKLFF
TRBV28	TRBD1	TRBJ1-6	once	TGTGCCAGCGCAACGGGACAGATGGTCTCACCCCTCCACTTT	CASATGQMVSPLHF
TRBV7-3	-	TRBJ1-6	-	TGTGCCAGCAGCCAAGGGGGAGATTCACCCCTCCACTTT	CASSQGGDSPLHF
TRBV28	-	TRBJ2-5	once	TGTGCCAGCAGTTTAGAGGGCCGCGTCCAGTACTTC	CASSLEGRVQYF
TRBV7-6	TRBD1	TRBJ1-2	-	TGTGCCAGCAGCCTGACAGGGAGCTATGGCTACACCTTC	CASSLTGSYGYTF
TRBV28	TRBD1	TRBJ1-1	-	TGTGCCACTCAATGGGGACAGGGAATATATACGAACACTGAAGCTTTCTTT	CATQWGQGIYTNTEAFF
TRBV7-9	TRBD2	TRBJ2-3	-	TGTGCCAGCTTACCAGCGGGAGGGCCAACAGATACGCAGTATTTT	CASLPAGGPTDTQYF